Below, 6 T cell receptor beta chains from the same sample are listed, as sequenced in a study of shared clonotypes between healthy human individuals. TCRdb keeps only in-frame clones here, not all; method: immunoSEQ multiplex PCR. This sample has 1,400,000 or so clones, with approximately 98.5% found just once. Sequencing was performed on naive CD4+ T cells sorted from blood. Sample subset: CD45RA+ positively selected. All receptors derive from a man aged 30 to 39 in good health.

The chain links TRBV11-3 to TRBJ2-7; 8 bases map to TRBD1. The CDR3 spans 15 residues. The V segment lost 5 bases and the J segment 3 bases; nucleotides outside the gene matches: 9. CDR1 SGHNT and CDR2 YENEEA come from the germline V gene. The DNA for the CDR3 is TGTGCCAGCAGCCGCGGACAGGGCAAGTACTACGAGCAGTACTTC. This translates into CASSRGQGKYYEQYF.

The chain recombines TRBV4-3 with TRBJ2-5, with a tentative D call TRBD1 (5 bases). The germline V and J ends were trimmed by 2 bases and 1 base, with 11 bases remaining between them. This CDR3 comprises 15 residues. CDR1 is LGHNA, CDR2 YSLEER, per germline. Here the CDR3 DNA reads TGCGCCAGCAGCCAAATGCTACAGGCCCAAGAGACCCAGTACTTC. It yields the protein CASSQMLQAQETQYF.

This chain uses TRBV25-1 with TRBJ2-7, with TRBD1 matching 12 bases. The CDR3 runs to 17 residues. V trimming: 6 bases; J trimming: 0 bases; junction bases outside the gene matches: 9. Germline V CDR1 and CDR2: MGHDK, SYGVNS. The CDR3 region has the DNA TGTGCCAGCAGGAGGGACAGGGGGCTTCCCTTCTCCTACGAGCAGTACTTC. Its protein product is CASRRDRGLPFSYEQYF.

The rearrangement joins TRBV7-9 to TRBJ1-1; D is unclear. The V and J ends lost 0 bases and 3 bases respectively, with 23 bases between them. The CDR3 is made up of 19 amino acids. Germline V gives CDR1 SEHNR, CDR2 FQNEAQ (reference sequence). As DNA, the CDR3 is TGTGCCAGCAGCTTAGCCGTCGGATACAATAATGAGGTCGACACTGAAGCTTTCTTT. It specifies CASSLAVGYNNEVDTEAFF. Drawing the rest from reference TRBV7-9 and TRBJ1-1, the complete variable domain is DTGVSQNPRHKITKRGQNVTFRCDPISEHNRLYWYRQTLGQGPEFLTYFQNEAQLEKSRLLSDRFSAERPKGSFSTLEIQRTEQGDSAMYLCASSLAVGYNNEVDTEAFFGQGTRLTVV.

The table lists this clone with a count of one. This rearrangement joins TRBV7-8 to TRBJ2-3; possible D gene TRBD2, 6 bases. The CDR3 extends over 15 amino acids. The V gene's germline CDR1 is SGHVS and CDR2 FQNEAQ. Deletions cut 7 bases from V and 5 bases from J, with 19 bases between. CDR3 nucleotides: TGTGCCAGCATCCCCAGGAGGGCGACCATAGATACGCAGTATTTT. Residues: CASIPRRATIDTQYF.

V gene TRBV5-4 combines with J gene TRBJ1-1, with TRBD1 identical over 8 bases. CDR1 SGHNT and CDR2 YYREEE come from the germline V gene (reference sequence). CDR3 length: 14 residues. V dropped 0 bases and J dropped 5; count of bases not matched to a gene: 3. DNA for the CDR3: TGTGCCAGCAGCTTGGCGGACAGGGTAACTGAAGCTTTCTTT. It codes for CASSLADRVTEAFF.